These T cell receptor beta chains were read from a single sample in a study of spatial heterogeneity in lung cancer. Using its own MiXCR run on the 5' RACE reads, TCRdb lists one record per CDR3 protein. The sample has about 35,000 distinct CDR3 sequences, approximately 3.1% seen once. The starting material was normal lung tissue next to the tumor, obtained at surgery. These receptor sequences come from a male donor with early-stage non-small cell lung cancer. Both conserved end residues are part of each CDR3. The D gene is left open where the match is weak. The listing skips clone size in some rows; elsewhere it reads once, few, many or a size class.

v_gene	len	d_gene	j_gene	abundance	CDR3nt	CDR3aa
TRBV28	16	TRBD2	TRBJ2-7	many	TGTGCCAGCACCCCTCTAGCGGGGATAAGTCCCTACGAGCAGTACTTC	CASTPLAGISPYEQYF
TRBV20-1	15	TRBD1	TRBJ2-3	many	TGCAGTGCTAGGGGGACAGGGGGCCGCACAGATACGCAGTATTTT	CSARGTGGRTDTQYF
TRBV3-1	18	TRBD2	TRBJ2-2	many	TGTGCCAGCAGCCCCAAGACTAGCGGGGTTTATAACACCGGGGAGCTGTTTTTT	CASSPKTSGVYNTGELFF
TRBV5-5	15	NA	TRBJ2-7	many	TGTGCCAGCAGCTTGGCCGAGGCTAGCGTTTACGAGCAGTACTTC	CASSLAEASVYEQYF
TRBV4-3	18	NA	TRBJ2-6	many	TGCGCCAGCAGCCAAGATTCGGGGACAAATTCTGGGGCCAACGTCCTGACTTTC	CASSQDSGTNSGANVLTF
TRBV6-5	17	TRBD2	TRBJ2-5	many	TGTGCCAGCAGTTACCTGAATGGACGTCGGGGGGTGGAGACCCAGTACTTC	CASSYLNGRRGVETQYF
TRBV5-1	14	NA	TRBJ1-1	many	TGCGCCAGCAGCTTTAGTACAGGGTCTACTGAAGCTTTCTTT	CASSFSTGSTEAFF
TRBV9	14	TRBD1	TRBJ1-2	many	TGTGCCAGCAGCCAAGATACAGGGGGCGCTTTCCACACCTTC	CASSQDTGGAFHTF
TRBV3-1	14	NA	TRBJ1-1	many	TGTGCCAGCAGCGAGATTCCACAGGTCCGTCAAGCTTTCTTT	CASSEIPQVRQAFF
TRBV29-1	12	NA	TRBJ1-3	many	TGCAGCGTTGGGACCGTAGGAAACACCATATATTTT	CSVGTVGNTIYF
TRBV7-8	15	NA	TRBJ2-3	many	TGTGCCAGCTTGACCAGGCCTTTTAGCACAGATACGCAGTATTTT	CASLTRPFSTDTQYF
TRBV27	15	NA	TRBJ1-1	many	TGTGCCAGCAGTCCCTCGCGGGGCAGGTACACTGAAGCTTTCTTT	CASSPSRGRYTEAFF
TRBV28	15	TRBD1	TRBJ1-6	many	TGTGCCAGCAGTGCCGGGACAGGGACAGATTCACCCCTCCACTTT	CASSAGTGTDSPLHF
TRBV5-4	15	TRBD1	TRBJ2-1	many	TGTGCCAGCAGCAGCCGGGACAGGGCCTACAATGAGCAGTTCTTC	CASSSRDRAYNEQFF
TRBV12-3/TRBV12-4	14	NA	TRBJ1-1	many	TGTGCCAGCAGGATCACAGGGTCAGGCACTGAAGCTTTCTTT	CASRITGSGTEAFF
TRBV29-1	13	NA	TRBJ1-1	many	TGCAGCGTTGTCCCGCAGGGAGGCACTGAAGCTTTCTTT	CSVVPQGGTEAFF
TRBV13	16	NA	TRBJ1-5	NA	TGTGCCAGCAGCCTCTCGAATGGCAGAGAAAATCAGCCCCAGCATTTT	CASSLSNGRENQPQHF
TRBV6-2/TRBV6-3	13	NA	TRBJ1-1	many	TGTGCCAGCGCCACCCAAGGAGGGGTGATGGCTTTCTTT	CASATQGGVMAFF
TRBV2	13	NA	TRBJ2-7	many	TGTGCCAGCAGTGACAATTTCGGGTACGAGCAGTACTTC	CASSDNFGYEQYF
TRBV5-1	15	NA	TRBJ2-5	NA	TGCGCCAGCAGCTTGGCCGCCGGGGAGGCCAGGACCCAGTACTTC	CASSLAAGEARTQYF
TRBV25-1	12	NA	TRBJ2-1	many	TGTGCCAGCAGTAATACTCTTAATGAGCAGTTCTTC	CASSNTLNEQFF
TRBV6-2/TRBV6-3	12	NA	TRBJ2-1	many	TGTGCCACCAAGCTAGGGAACAATGAGCAGTTCTTC	CATKLGNNEQFF
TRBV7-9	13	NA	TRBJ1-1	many	TGTGCCAGCAGCCCTGATTCGAACACTGAAGCTTTCTTT	CASSPDSNTEAFF
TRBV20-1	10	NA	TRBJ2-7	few	TGCAGTGGAGGGGGAGCGAGGCAGTACTTC	CSGGGARQYF
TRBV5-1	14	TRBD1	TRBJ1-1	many	TGCGCCAGCAGCATGACAGGGGGTTCTACTGAAGCTTTCTTT	CASSMTGGSTEAFF
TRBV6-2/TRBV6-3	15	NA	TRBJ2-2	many	TGTGCCATCCGACCGGGACCCAGTAACACCGGGGAGCTGTTTTTT	CAIRPGPSNTGELFF
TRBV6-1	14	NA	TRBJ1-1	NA	TGTGCCTCCGGACAGACCTTCATGAACACTGAAGCTTTCTTT	CASGQTFMNTEAFF
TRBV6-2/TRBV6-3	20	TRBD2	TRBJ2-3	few	TGTGCCAGCAGTCCCTCCCCCCTCTTACTAGCGGGGGTAAGCACAGATACGCAGTATTTT	CASSPSPLLLAGVSTDTQYF
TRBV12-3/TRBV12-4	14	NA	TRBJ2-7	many	TGTGCCAGCAGTTTACGGGGTATGTTGGACGAGCAGTACTTC	CASSLRGMLDEQYF
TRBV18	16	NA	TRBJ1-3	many	TGTGCCAGCTCCCCGGGGGCGGACTTCTCTGGAAACACCATATATTTT	CASSPGADFSGNTIYF
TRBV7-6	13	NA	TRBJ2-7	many	TGTGCCAGCAGCTCATTGGGGGCGAGTGAGCAGTACTTC	CASSSLGASEQYF
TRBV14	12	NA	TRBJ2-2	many	TGTGCCAGCAGCCAATTCACCGGGGAGCTGTTTTTT	CASSQFTGELFF
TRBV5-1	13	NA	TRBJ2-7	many	TGCGCCAGCAGCGAGTCCCCTTCCTACGAGCAGTACTTC	CASSESPSYEQYF
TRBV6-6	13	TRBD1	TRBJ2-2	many	TGTGCCACCAACAGGGGTAACACCGGGGAGCTGTTTTTT	CATNRGNTGELFF
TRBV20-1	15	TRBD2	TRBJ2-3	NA	TGCAGTGCTAGAGGGGAGCGGGGGGACACAGATACGCAGTATTTT	CSARGERGDTDTQYF
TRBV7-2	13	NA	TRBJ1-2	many	TGTGCCAGCAGCCAGACAGCTAACTATGGCTACACCTTC	CASSQTANYGYTF
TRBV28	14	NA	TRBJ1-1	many	TGTGCCAGCTCATCCGGACACACCATCACTGAAGCTTTCTTT	CASSSGHTITEAFF
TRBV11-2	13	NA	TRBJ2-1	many	TGTGCCAGCGAAAGCGGGTTTTACAATGAGCAGTTCTTC	CASESGFYNEQFF
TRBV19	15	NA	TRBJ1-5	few	TGTGCCAGTAGTACTCATAATGGGGCCAATCAGCCCCAGCATTTT	CASSTHNGANQPQHF
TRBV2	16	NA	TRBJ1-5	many	TGTGCCAGCAGTGGCGGCGGGGGCTTTTTCAATCAGCCCCAGCATTTT	CASSGGGGFFNQPQHF